The text below deals with one T cell receptor beta chain. Its target is unknown. Generated by immunoSEQ multiplex PCR, the TCRdb table keeps only in-frame clones and is missing some. Of over 30,000 clones in the sample, roughly 80% are singletons; the top ten hold approximately 33%. The data stem from a study of T cells in localized non-small cell lung cancer. Germline V lookup: CDR1 MNHEY, CDR2 SMNVEV (reference sequence). The V segment lost 1 base and the J segment 5 bases; nucleotides outside the gene matches: 9. CDR3 length: 18 amino acids. The study, taken as a whole, reports: Sequencing involved a lone tumor region, leaving heterogeneity possible. There was an association of higher blood T cell density with longer overall survival.

The specimen was peripheral blood, collected before any cancer treatment. This sequence was found in a male donor older than 55 with stage II squamous cell lung carcinoma. The chain is built from TRBV27 and TRBJ1-6; 9 bases line up with TRBD1. CDR3 bases: TGTGCCAGCAGTTTATATGGGTGGGGACAGGGAAATAATTCACCCCTCCACTTT. It specifies CASSLYGWGQGNNSPLHF.